These 14 T cell receptor beta chains share one sample of origin, sequenced in a study of blood T cell repertoires in COVID-19. TCRdb's table, derived via immunoSEQ multiplex PCR, lists solely in-frame clones and lacks some. The table records roughly 190,000 clones, roughly nine tenths of them present only once. The sequenced material came from peripheral blood. Source of these receptors: a young man with acute or convalescent COVID-19.

This sequence joins TRBV28 and TRBJ1-5, with D possibly TRBD1 on 5 matching bases. Deletions cut 6 bases from V and 3 bases from J, with 15 bases between. Looked up from germline, CDR1 is MDHEN and CDR2 is SYDVKM. This CDR3 has 15 residues. The CDR3 DNA reads TGTGCCAGCAGCCCCGACAGCCACTACAATCAGCCCCAGCATTTT. Translation: CASSPDSHYNQPQHF.

This clone was recorded once. This chain links TRBV18 with TRBJ2-3, with 10 bases matching TRBD1. The CDR3 loop spans 16 amino acids. The V and J ends lost 5 bases and 4 bases, in that order; junction bases with no gene match: 9. In germline, CDR1 is KGHSH, CDR2 LQKENI. The CDR3 region has the DNA TGTGCCAGCTCAGTGAAGACAGGGGGCAAAGCAGATACGCAGTATTTT. It translates to CASSVKTGGKADTQYF.

The V and J genes are TRBV19 and TRBJ1-3; D possibly corresponds to TRBD1 (5 bases). The length of the CDR3 is 16 residues. Looked up from germline, CDR1 is LNHDA and CDR2 is SQIVND (reference sequence). V gave up 7 bases and J gave up 0 bases, with 16 bases separating them. This CDR3 is CASIDSQAYSGNTIYF. The CDR3 DNA reads TGTGCCAGTATCGACAGCCAAGCTTACTCTGGAAACACCATATATTTT.

The genes are TRBV30 and TRBJ1-5, with unresolved D. V lost 5 bases and J lost 0, with 14 bases in between. Germline V lookup: CDR1 GTSNPN, CDR2 SVGIG (reference sequence). The CDR3 totals 15 residues. CDR3 coding DNA: TGTGCCTGGGGCACGGGAAGTCTTAGCAATCAGCCCCAGCATTTT. Amino acid sequence: CAWGTGSLSNQPQHF.

The genes are TRBV10-1 and TRBJ1-5; D is uncertain. Germline V gene sequence: CDR1 WNHNN, CDR2 SYGVQD (reference sequence). V shed 4 bases and J shed 4 bases, with 8 bases lying between them. The CDR3 extends over 13 amino acids. This chain's CDR3 is CASSAGANQPQHF. The CDR3, as DNA: TGCGCCAGCAGTGCGGGTGCTAATCAGCCCCAGCATTTT.

This clone was found a few times. The chain carries TRBV15 and TRBJ2-7; the D gene is possibly TRBD1 (5 bases). Germline CDR1 is LNHNV and CDR2 is YYDKDF (reference sequence). V was cut by 2 bases and J by 3 bases, with 8 bases left in between. This CDR3 has 13 residues. The DNA for the CDR3 is TGTGCCACCAGCAGAAACAGGAACTACGAGCAGTACTTC. Translating it yields CATSRNRNYEQYF.

The rearrangement links TRBV4-2 to TRBJ2-1; 16 bases agree with TRBD2. The germline CDR1 and CDR2 sequences are LGHNA and YNFKEQ. Unmatched junction bases numbered 16, after V lost 4 bases and J lost 1 base. This CDR3 has 22 amino acids. The CDR3 here is CASSLKPPSGTSGRGSYNEQFF. The CDR3 DNA is TGTGCCAGCAGCCTTAAGCCCCCTTCCGGGACTAGCGGGAGGGGATCCTACAATGAGCAGTTCTTC.

V gene TRBV28 combines with J gene TRBJ2-2; 7 bases are shared with TRBD1. The germline V gene encodes CDR1 MDHEN and CDR2 SYDVKM. The CDR3 contains 12 residues. With 4 bases clipped from V and 11 bases from J, the junction kept 4 bases outside the gene matches. The CDR3 sequence is CASSSDRRELFF. In DNA, the CDR3 is TGTGCCAGCAGTTCGGACAGGCGAGAGCTGTTTTTT.

The chain couples TRBV5-5 to TRBJ1-1; a weak D match, TRBD1 (6 bases). Germline CDR1 SGHKS, CDR2 YYEKEE (reference sequence). Trimming removed 2 bases from V and 4 bases from J, with 12 bases in between. The CDR3 totals 14 residues. CDR3 in amino acids: CASSFGQQVTEAFF. For the CDR3, the DNA is TGTGCCAGCAGCTTTGGACAGCAAGTCACTGAAGCTTTCTTT.

CDR3 DNA: TGTGCCAGTATCCTACCAGGGACAGAGTATGGCTACACCTTC. The encoded protein is CASILPGTEYGYTF. This rearrangement joins TRBV19 to TRBJ1-2, with 7 bases lining up with TRBD1. With 7 bases clipped from V and 5 bases from J, the junction kept 10 bases outside the gene matches. Germline V gene sequence: CDR1 LNHDA, CDR2 SQIVND (reference sequence). The CDR3 is made up of 14 amino acids. The complete variable domain, with remaining parts taken from reference TRBV19 and TRBJ1-2, reads DGGITQSPKYLFRKEGQNVTLSCEQNLNHDAMYWYRQDPGQGLRLIYYSQIVNDFQKGDIAEGYSVSREKKESFPLTVTSAQKNPTAFYLCASILPGTEYGYTFGSGTRLTVV.

This chain links TRBV14 with TRBJ2-1; TRBD2 agrees at 11 bases. Germline CDR1 is SGHDN and CDR2 is FVKESK. The junction had 1 base not matched to a gene; V was cut back by 4 bases and J by 2 bases. The CDR3 sequence is 15 residues long. CDR3 DNA sequence: TGTGCCAGCAGCCCGGGACTAGCGGCCTACAATGAGCAGTTCTTC. Protein: CASSPGLAAYNEQFF.

In DNA, the CDR3 is TGTGCCAGCAGAAGTGCGGCAACCCAGCCCCAGCATTTT. It translates to CASRSAATQPQHF. The rearrangement joins TRBV28 to TRBJ1-5; no firm D call. Trimming removed 6 bases at V and 7 bases at J, with 13 bases between. The CDR3 has 13 residues. Germline V gene data show CDR1 as MDHEN and CDR2 as SYDVKM.

The genes are TRBV29-1 and TRBJ1-1; D call uncertain. The germline V gene has CDR1 SQVTM and CDR2 ANQGSEA. V dropped 6 bases and J dropped 2 bases, with 10 bases sitting between them. The CDR3 is 12 amino acids. The CDR3 is CSVRWANTEAFF. In DNA form, the CDR3 reads TGCAGCGTCCGTTGGGCCAACACTGAAGCTTTCTTT.

V and J are TRBV9 and TRBJ1-5; no clear D. The CDR3 length is 14 residues. CDR1 is SGDLS and CDR2 is YYNGEE in the germline V gene. The V and J ends lost 3 bases and 1 base respectively, with 8 bases between them. CDR3 sequence (DNA): TGTGCCAGCAGCGCTACAGAGAGCAATCAGCCCCAGCATTTT. Its translation: CASSATESNQPQHF.